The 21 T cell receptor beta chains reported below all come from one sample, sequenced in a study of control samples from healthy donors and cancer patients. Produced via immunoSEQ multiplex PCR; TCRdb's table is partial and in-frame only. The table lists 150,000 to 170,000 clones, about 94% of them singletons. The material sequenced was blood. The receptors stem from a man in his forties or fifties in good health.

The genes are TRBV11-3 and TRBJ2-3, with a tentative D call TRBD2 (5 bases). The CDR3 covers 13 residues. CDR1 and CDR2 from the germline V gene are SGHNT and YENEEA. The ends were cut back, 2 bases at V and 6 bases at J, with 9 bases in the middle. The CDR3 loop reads CASSLSGGDTQYF. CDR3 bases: TGTGCCAGCAGCTTATCGGGCGGGGATACGCAGTATTTT. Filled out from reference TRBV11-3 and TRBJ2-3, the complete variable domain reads EAGVVQSPRYKIIEKKQPVAFWCNPISGHNTLYWYLQNLGQGPELLIRYENEEAVDDSQLPKDRFSAERLKGVDSTLKIQPAELGDSAVYLCASSLSGGDTQYFGPGTRLTVL.

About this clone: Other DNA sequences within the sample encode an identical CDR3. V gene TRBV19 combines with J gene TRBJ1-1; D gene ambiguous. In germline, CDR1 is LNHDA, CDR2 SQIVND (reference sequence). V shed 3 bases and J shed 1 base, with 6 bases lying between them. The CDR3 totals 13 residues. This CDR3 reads CASSITANTEAFF. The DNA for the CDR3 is TGTGCCAGTAGTATTACTGCGAACACTGAAGCTTTCTTT.

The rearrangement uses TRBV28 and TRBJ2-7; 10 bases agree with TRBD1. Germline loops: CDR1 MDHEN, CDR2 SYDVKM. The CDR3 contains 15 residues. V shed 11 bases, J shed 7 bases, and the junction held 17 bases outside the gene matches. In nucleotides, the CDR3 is TGTGCCTCCATGGGGACAGGGGCCCTTTGGGGGGAGCAGTACTTC. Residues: CASMGTGALWGEQYF.

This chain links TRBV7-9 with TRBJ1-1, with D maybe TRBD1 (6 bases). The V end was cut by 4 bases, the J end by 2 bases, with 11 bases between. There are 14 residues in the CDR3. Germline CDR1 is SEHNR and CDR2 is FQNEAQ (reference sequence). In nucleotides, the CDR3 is TGTGCCAGCAGCTCGGACAGACGAAACACTGAAGCTTTCTTT. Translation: CASSSDRRNTEAFF.

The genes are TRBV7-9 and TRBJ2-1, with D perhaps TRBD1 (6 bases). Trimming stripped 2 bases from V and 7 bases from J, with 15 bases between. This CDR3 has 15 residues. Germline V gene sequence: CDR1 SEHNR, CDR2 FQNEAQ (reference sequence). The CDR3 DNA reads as TGTGCCAGCAGCTTAAGGACAGCCCTGCGGAATGAGCAGTTCTTC. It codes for CASSLRTALRNEQFF. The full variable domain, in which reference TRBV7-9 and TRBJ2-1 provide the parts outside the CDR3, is DTGVSQNPRHKITKRGQNVTFRCDPISEHNRLYWYRQTLGQGPEFLTYFQNEAQLEKSRLLSDRFSAERPKGSFSTLEIQRTEQGDSAMYLCASSLRTALRNEQFFGPGTRLTVL.

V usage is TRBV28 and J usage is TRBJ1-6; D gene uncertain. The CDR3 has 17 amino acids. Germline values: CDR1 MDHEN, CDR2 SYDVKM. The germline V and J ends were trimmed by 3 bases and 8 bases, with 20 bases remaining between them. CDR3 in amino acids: CASSFRGSRAGDSPLHF. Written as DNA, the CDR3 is TGTGCCAGCAGTTTCCGAGGTTCGAGGGCAGGCGATTCACCCCTCCACTTT.

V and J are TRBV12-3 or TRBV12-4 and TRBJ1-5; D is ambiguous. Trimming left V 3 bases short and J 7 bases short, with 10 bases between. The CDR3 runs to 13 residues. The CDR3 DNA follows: TGTGCCAGCAGTTTTTTGGGTGGGCAGCCCCAGCATTTT. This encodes CASSFLGGQPQHF.

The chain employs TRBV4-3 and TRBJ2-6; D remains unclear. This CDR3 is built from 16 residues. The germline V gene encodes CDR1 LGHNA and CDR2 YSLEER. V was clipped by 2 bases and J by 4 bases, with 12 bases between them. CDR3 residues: CASSQRHQAGANVLTF. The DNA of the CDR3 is TGCGCCAGCAGCCAACGACACCAGGCCGGGGCCAACGTCCTGACTTTC.

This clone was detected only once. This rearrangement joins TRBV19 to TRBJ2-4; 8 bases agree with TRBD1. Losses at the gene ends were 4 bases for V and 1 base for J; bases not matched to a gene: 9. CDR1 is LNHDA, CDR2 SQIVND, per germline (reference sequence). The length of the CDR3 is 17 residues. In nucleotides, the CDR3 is TGTGCCAGTAGTAACAGGGGGAAGGGTACGGCCAAAAACATTCAGTACTTC. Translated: CASSNRGKGTAKNIQYF.

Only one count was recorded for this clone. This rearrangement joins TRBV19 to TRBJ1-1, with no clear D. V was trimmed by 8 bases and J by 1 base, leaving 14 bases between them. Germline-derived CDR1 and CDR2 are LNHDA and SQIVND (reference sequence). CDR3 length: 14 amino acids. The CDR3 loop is CASVGERSNTEAFF. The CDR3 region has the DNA TGTGCCAGTGTGGGTGAGAGGTCGAACACTGAAGCTTTCTTT.

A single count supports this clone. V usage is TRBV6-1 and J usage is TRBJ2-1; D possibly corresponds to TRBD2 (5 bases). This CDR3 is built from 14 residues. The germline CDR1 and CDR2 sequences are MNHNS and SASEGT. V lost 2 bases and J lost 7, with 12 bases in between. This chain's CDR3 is CASSELLQRNEQFF. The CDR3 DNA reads TGTGCCAGCAGTGAATTGCTGCAGCGGAATGAGCAGTTCTTC.

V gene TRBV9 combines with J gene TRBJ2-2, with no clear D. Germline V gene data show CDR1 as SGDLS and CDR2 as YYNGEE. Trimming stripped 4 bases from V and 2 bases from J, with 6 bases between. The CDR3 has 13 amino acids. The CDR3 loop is CASSPGNTGELFF. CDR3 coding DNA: TGTGCCAGCAGCCCCGGAAACACCGGGGAGCTGTTTTTT.

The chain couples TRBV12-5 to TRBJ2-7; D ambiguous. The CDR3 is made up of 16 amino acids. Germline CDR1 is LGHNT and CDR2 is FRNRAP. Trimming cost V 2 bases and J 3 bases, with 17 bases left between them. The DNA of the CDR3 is TGTGCTAGTGGTTTGCCCACCCCCGGGCCCAGCTACGAGCAGTACTTC. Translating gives CASGLPTPGPSYEQYF.

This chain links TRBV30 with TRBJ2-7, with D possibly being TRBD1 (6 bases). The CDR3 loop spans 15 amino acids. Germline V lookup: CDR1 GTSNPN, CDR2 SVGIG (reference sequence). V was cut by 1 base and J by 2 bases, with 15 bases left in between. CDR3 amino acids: CAWSGSDSSPYEQYF. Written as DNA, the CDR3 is TGTGCCTGGAGTGGGTCGGACAGTTCTCCCTACGAGCAGTACTTC.

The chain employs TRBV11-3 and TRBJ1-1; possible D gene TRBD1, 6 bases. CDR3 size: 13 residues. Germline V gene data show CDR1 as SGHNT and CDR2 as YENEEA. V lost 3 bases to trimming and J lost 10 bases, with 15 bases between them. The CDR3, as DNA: TGTGCCAGCAGCTTCGGACCCCAGGGGTCAGCTTTCTTT. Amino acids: CASSFGPQGSAFF.

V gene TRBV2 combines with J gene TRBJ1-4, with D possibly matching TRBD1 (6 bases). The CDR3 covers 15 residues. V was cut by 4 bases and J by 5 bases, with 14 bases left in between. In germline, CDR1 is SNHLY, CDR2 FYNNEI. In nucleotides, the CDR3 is TGTGCCAGCAGTGTGAGGACAGTCTTGAATGAAAAACTGTTTTTT. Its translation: CASSVRTVLNEKLFF.

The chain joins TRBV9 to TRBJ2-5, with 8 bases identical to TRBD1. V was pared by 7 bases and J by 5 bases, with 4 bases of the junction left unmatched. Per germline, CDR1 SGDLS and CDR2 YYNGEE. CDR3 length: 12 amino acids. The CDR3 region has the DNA TGTGCCAGCGGACAGGGCTTCGAGACCCAGTACTTC. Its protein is CASGQGFETQYF.

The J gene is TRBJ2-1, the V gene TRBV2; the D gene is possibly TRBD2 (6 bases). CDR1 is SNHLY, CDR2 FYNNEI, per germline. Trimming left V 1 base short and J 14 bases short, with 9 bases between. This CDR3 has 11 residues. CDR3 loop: CASSEGPGEFF. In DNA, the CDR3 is TGTGCCAGCAGTGAAGGTCCGGGGGAGTTCTTC.

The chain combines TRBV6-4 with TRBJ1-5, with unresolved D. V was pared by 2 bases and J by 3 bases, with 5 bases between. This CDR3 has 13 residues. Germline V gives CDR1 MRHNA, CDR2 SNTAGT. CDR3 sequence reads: CASSDGFNQPQHF. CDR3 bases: TGTGCCAGCAGTGACGGATTCAATCAGCCCCAGCATTTT.

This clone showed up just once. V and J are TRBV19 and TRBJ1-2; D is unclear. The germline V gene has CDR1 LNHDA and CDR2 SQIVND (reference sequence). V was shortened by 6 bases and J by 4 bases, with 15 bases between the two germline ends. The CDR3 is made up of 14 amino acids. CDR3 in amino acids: CASRPMGRSYGYTF. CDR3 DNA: TGTGCCAGTAGACCAATGGGGAGGTCCTATGGCTACACCTTC.

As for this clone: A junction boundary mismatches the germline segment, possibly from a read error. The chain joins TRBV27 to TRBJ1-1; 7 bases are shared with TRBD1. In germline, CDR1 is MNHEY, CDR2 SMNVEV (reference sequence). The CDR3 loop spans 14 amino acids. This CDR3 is CASSLSPGGTEAFF. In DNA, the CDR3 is TGTGCCAGCAGTCTATCTCCAGGGGGCACTGAAGCTTTCTTT.